These 24 T cell receptor beta chains were sequenced from one sample in a study of T-cell reconstitution after alpha-beta-depleted transplantation in children (dated by TCRdb to about 2016). The treatment or condition label corresponds to: allogeneic hematopoietic cell transplantation with graft depleted of TCRalphabeta T cells and CD19 B cells. Library preparation employed PCR. Sequencing used an Illumina HiSeq 2500. Molecular barcoding was employed in the preparation of TCR libraries, with unique molecular identifiers being used to normalize TCRbeta repertoire quantification. TCRdb ran its own pipeline on the public reads, namely fastp trimming at Q25 and MiXCR clone calling, and kept in-frame beta chains. Rows with one shared CDR3 protein collapse into an entry with the most common genes and DNA. The sample table lists about 240,000 distinct CDR3 sequences, 25% of them with a count of one. Roughly 2.5% of the sample is taken by the ten largest.

The source material was PBMCs, sampled before TCRalphabeta/CD19-depleted stem cell transplant. The receptors stem from a girl aged 2-10 years with Fanconi anemia, due to receive a stem cell transplant.

This chain joins TRBV6-2 or TRBV6-3 and TRBJ2-3, with D maybe TRBD1 (6 bases). The CDR3 spans 14 residues. The germline gives CDR1 MNHEY, CDR2 SVGEGT. Trimming shortened V by 6 bases and J by 0 bases, and 10 bases separated the two germline ends. As DNA, the CDR3 is TGTGCCAGCAGCGGACAGTCTAGCACAGATACGCAGTATTTT. This sequence encodes CASSGQSSTDTQYF.

This clonotype was recorded many times. The rearrangement uses TRBV5-5 and TRBJ1-1; 7 bases map to TRBD1. Trimming cost V 4 bases and J 8 bases; bases outside gene matches: 5. The CDR3 spans 12 residues. Germline loops: CDR1 SGHKS, CDR2 YYEKEE (reference sequence). The CDR3 sequence is CASSRQGPEAFF. The DNA for the CDR3 is TGTGCCAGCAGCCGACAGGGCCCAGAAGCTTTCTTT.

CDR3 in amino acids: CSARKVYEQYF. In DNA, the CDR3 is TGCAGTGCTAGGAAGGTCTACGAGCAGTACTTC. The gene calls are TRBV20-1 and TRBJ2-7; D unclear. The CDR3 has 11 residues. Germline loops: CDR1 DFQATT, CDR2 SNEGSKA (reference sequence). V was trimmed by 3 bases and J by 3 bases, leaving 6 bases between them.

This clonotype was picked up many times. The genes are TRBV9 and TRBJ2-2, with 7 bases matching TRBD2. Germline V gene sequence: CDR1 SGDLS, CDR2 YYNGEE. Trimming at V came to 1 base and at J to 0 bases, leaving 6 bases not matched to a gene. The CDR3 has 17 residues. The DNA for the CDR3 is TGTGCCAGCAGCGTAAGCCGACTAGCACCGAACACCGGGGAGCTGTTTTTT. The encoded protein is CASSVSRLAPNTGELFF.

The rearrangement links TRBV10-2 to TRBJ2-7, with D possibly being TRBD2 (6 bases). Germline CDR1 is WSHSY and CDR2 is SAAADI. With 10 bases removed from V and 1 base from J, the gap between germline ends came to 8 bases. This CDR3 contains 11 residues. In nucleotides, the CDR3 is TGCGCCACGGGACTTTCCTACGAGCAGTACTTC. It codes for CATGLSYEQYF.

The chain links TRBV5-5 to TRBJ2-5, with 7 bases that match TRBD2. V was clipped by 1 base and J by 2 bases; unmatched bases: 5. The germline CDR1 and CDR2 sequences are SGHKS and YYEKEE (reference sequence). The CDR3 runs 15 residues. CDR3 residues: CASSLRGGGQETQYF. Here the CDR3 DNA reads TGTGCCAGCAGCTTGCGCGGGGGAGGACAAGAGACCCAGTACTTC.

The CDR3 loop is CSALAGDYNEQFF. CDR3 nucleotides: TGCAGTGCATTAGCGGGAGACTACAATGAGCAGTTCTTC. The rearrangement joins TRBV20-1 to TRBJ2-1; 9 bases line up with TRBD2. The V gene's germline CDR1 is DFQATT and CDR2 SNEGSKA (reference sequence). CDR3 length equals 13 residues. The V and J ends lost 6 bases and 3 bases, in that order; junction bases with no gene match: 3.

This clonotype was seen at least ten times. J is TRBJ1-1 and V is TRBV15, with unresolved D. The germline gives CDR1 LNHNV, CDR2 YYDKDF (reference sequence). There are 14 residues in the CDR3. V was pared by 1 base and J by 2 bases, with 8 bases between. CDR3 amino acids: CATSRVDLNTEAFF. CDR3 DNA sequence: TGTGCCACCAGCAGAGTGGACCTCAACACTGAAGCTTTCTTT.

This clonotype has at least ten counts. The rearrangement links TRBV7-2 to TRBJ2-3; unclear D gene. This CDR3 contains 11 residues. CDR1 is SGHTA and CDR2 is FQGNSA in the germline V gene. V was shortened by 0 bases and J by 8 bases, with 3 bases between the two germline ends. CDR3 nucleotides: TGTGCCAGCAGCTTAGCGGTTACGCAGTATTTT. As protein: CASSLAVTQYF.

The V call is TRBV21-1, the J call TRBJ2-7. TRBV21-1 is a listed pseudogene. The CDR3 totals 15 residues. The CDR3 DNA is TGTGCCAGCAGCAAACCAGAGCTCAGCTCCTACGAGCAGTACTTC. Translation gives CASSKPELSSYEQYF.

The V gene is TRBV28, the J gene TRBJ2-7; TRBD2 is a possible D gene (6 bases). CDR1 MDHEN and CDR2 SYDVKM come from the germline V gene. The length of the CDR3 is 16 residues. Trimming left V 3 bases short and J 1 base short, with 16 bases between. Here the CDR3 reads CASSLGDYRESYEQYF. The CDR3 DNA is TGTGCCAGCAGTTTGGGGGATTACCGGGAGTCCTACGAGCAGTACTTC.

The J gene is TRBJ2-1, the V gene TRBV10-3, with D uncertain. Per germline, CDR1 ENHRY and CDR2 SYGVKD. V gave up 6 bases and J gave up 9 bases, with 12 bases separating them. The CDR3 extends over 12 amino acids. For the CDR3, the DNA is TGTGCCATCAGCGAAACGAGTCTTGAGCAGTTCTTC. This codes for CAISETSLEQFF.

There are a few counts of this clonotype. An end of the junction differs from the germline gene, which may be a read error. The chain employs TRBV20-1 and TRBJ1-2; D uncertain. Germline-derived CDR1 and CDR2 are DFQATT and SNEGSKA (reference sequence). The CDR3 runs to 11 residues. The CDR3 reads CSASGDPAGFF. For the CDR3, the DNA is TGCAGTGCTAGTGGCGACCCGGCGGGGTTCTTC.

The table lists this clonotype with a few counts. The gene calls are TRBV9 and TRBJ2-7, with D perhaps TRBD1 or TRBD2 (5 bases each). The CDR3 is made up of 15 amino acids. Germline CDR1 is SGDLS and CDR2 is YYNGEE. Trimming removed 0 bases at V and 2 bases at J, with 12 bases between. Here the CDR3 reads CASSVGPGPAYEQYF. The CDR3 DNA sequence: TGTGCCAGCAGCGTAGGTCCGGGACCAGCCTACGAGCAGTACTTC. The full variable domain, in which reference TRBV9 and TRBJ2-7 provide the parts outside the CDR3, is DSGVTQTPKHLITATGQRVTLRCSPRSGDLSVYWYQQSLDQGLQFLIQYYNGEERAKGNILERFSAQQFPDLHSELNLSSLELGDSALYFCASSVGPGPAYEQYFGPGTRLTVT.

This clonotype was counted many times. The chain couples TRBV29-1 to TRBJ2-1; a weak D match, TRBD2 (6 bases). The CDR3 totals 15 residues. Germline CDR1 is SQVTM and CDR2 is ANQGSEA. Trimming cost V 2 bases and J 5 bases, with 16 bases left between them. CDR3 in amino acids: CSVEPTSIGNNEQFF. In DNA, the CDR3 is TGCAGCGTTGAACCGACTAGTATAGGCAACAATGAGCAGTTCTTC.

The genes are TRBV28 and TRBJ2-5, with D perhaps matching TRBD2 (6 bases). CDR1 is MDHEN, CDR2 SYDVKM, per germline. The CDR3 extends over 15 amino acids. The V end lost 4 bases, the J end lost 5 bases, and 17 bases lay between the germline ends. CDR3 region: CASSSTGVVLETQYF. The CDR3 DNA follows: TGTGCCAGCAGTTCCACGGGAGTGGTTTTGGAGACCCAGTACTTC. Full variable domain (rest looked up from reference TRBV28 and TRBJ2-5): DVKVTQSSRYLVKRTGEKVFLECVQDMDHENMFWYRQDPGLGLRLIYFSYDVKMKEKGDIPEGYSVSREKKERFSLILESASTNQTSMYLCASSSTGVVLETQYFGPGTRLLVL.

There are a few counts of this clonotype. The chain combines TRBV20-1 with TRBJ2-2, with D possibly TRBD2 on 5 matching bases. The V gene's germline CDR1 is DFQATT and CDR2 SNEGSKA (reference sequence). With 2 bases removed from V and 5 bases from J, the gap between germline ends came to 12 bases. This CDR3 has 14 amino acids. This CDR3 reads CSARKFGITGELFF. The CDR3, as DNA: TGCAGTGCTAGAAAGTTCGGGATAACCGGGGAGCTGTTTTTT.

This clonotype turned up a few times. The V gene is TRBV4-1, the J gene TRBJ2-7, with D perhaps matching TRBD1 (6 bases). V lost 3 bases and J lost 5, with 20 bases in between. The CDR3 totals 16 residues. Germline loops: CDR1 MGHRA, CDR2 YSYEKL. As DNA, the CDR3 is TGCGCCAGCAGCCACCCTATCGAAACAGGGTACGACGAGCAGTACTTC. It translates to CASSHPIETGYDEQYF.

This clonotype was detected ten times or more. In DNA form, the CDR3 reads TGCAGTGCCCTGAGCGGGGCGGCCTACAATGAGCAGTTCTTC. Its translation: CSALSGAAYNEQFF. V usage is TRBV20-1 and J usage is TRBJ2-1, with 7 bases fitting TRBD2. CDR3 length: 14 amino acids. CDR1 and CDR2 from the germline V gene are DFQATT and SNEGSKA (reference sequence). Germline trimming cut 6 bases from V and 2 bases from J; bases unmatched to any gene: 7.

The rearrangement joins TRBV29-1 to TRBJ1-2; D perhaps matches TRBD1 (5 bases). CDR3 length equals 12 residues. The V end lost 1 base, the J end lost 6 bases, and 9 bases lay between the germline ends. The germline V gene has CDR1 SQVTM and CDR2 ANQGSEA. The CDR3 DNA reads TGCAGCGTTGAAGCCGACAGTCATGGCTACACCTTC. It yields the protein CSVEADSHGYTF.

The chain joins TRBV11-2 to TRBJ2-3; perhaps TRBD1 as D (6 bases). This CDR3 spans 16 amino acids. Germline CDR1 and CDR2: SGHAT and FQNNGV. Trimming removed 5 bases from V and 2 bases from J, with 17 bases in between. The CDR3 DNA follows: TGTGCCAGCAGCCTGTCGGGGACACCGTACACAGATACGCAGTATTTT. Translating gives CASSLSGTPYTDTQYF.

The chain employs TRBV5-1 and TRBJ1-1; D might be TRBD1 (5 bases). CDR1 SGHRS and CDR2 YFSETQ come from the germline V gene. The CDR3 spans 14 residues. V dropped 2 bases and J dropped 7 bases, with 15 bases sitting between them. The CDR3 here is CASSLRGTVVEAFF. The CDR3 coding sequence is TGCGCCAGCAGCTTACGGGGGACGGTTGTTGAAGCTTTCTTT.

This sequence joins TRBV7-2 and TRBJ2-3; the match to TRBD2 covers 7 bases. The length of the CDR3 is 15 residues. From germline, CDR1 is SGHTA and CDR2 FQGNSA. After removal of 5 bases from V and 1 base from J, the junction contained 6 bases not matched to a gene. The CDR3 coding sequence is TGTGCCAGCAGCCCCCAGCGGGGCCGCACAGATACGCAGTATTTT. This sequence encodes CASSPQRGRTDTQYF.

This clonotype was detected only once. The chain couples TRBV29-1 to TRBJ1-1, with TRBD1 matching over 9 bases. J lost 5 bases, V lost 1 base, and 8 bases had no gene match. The CDR3 contains 15 residues. Germline-derived CDR1 and CDR2 are SQVTM and ANQGSEA. The CDR3 DNA is TGCAGCGTTGAAGGGTTGGGACAGGGTGCGACTGAAGCTTTCTTT. Translating gives CSVEGLGQGATEAFF.